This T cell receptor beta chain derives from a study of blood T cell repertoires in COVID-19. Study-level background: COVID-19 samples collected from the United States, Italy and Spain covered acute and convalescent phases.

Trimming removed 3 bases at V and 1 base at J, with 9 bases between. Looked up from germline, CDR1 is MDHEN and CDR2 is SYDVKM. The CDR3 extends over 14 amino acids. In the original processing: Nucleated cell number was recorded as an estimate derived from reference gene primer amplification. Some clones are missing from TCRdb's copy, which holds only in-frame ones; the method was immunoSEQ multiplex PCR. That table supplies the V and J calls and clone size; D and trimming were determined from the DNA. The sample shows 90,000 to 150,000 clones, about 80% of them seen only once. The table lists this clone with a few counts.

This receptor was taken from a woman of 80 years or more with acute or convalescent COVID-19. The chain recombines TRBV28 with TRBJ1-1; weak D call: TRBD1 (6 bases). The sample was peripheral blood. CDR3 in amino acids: CASSFPDRNTEAFF. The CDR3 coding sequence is TGTGCCAGCAGTTTCCCGGACAGGAACACTGAAGCTTTCTTT.